This TCR beta chain was captured in a study of blood T cell repertoires in COVID-19. TCRdb's table, derived via immunoSEQ multiplex PCR, lists solely in-frame clones and lacks some. The table shows some 240,000 clones, with around 89% occurring only once. The CDR3 totals 15 residues. Germline trimming cut 5 bases from V and 0 bases from J; bases unmatched to any gene: 4. Germline V gene data show CDR1 as SEHNR and CDR2 as FQNEAQ (reference sequence). The sequence was collected from a woman aged 60-70 years with COVID-19, enrolled during active disease. Input material: peripheral blood. The V gene is TRBV7-9, the J gene TRBJ1-5, with 7 bases lining up with TRBD1. This CDR3 reads CASSRTGDSNQPQHF. For the CDR3, the DNA is TGTGCCAGCAGCCGGACAGGTGATAGCAATCAGCCCCAGCATTTT.